These T cell receptor beta chains were read from a single sample in a study of cytomegalovirus exposure and HLA in healthy donors. Some clones are missing from TCRdb's copy, which holds only in-frame ones; the method was immunoSEQ multiplex PCR. The sample carries approximately 180,000 clones, about four fifths recorded once. Material for sequencing was PBMCs. The receptors originated from a woman aged 18-35 years in good health and CMV-seronegative. Both conserved end residues are part of each CDR3. D genes are given only for firm matches. Where a row states a size, it is once, few, many or the class of an expanded clone; other rows omit it.

CDR3 length	D gene	V gene	clone size	J gene	CDR3 protein	CDR3 DNA
15	NA	TRBV7-9	NA	TRBJ2-7	CASSSRNKQGNEQYF	TGTGCCAGCAGCAGTAGAAATAAACAGGGAAACGAGCAGTACTTC
16	NA	TRBV5-1	NA	TRBJ1-1	CASSLEGGTLNTEAFF	TGCGCCAGCAGCTTGGAAGGGGGAACCTTGAACACTGAAGCTTTCTTT
13	NA	TRBV6-6	once	TRBJ2-5	CASSYRGGETQYF	TGTGCCAGCAGTTATCGAGGCGGAGAGACCCAGTACTTC
14	TRBD1	TRBV6-6	NA	TRBJ2-5	CATKYRGRVETQYF	TGTGCCACCAAGTACAGGGGGCGCGTGGAGACCCAGTACTTC
16	NA	TRBV27	NA	TRBJ2-1	CASSLISGFSYNEQFF	TGTGCCAGCAGTTTAATCAGCGGGTTTTCCTACAATGAGCAGTTCTTC
18	TRBD2	TRBV5-4	NA	TRBJ2-3	CASSTGLAGPYRTDTQYF	TGTGCCAGCAGCACCGGACTAGCGGGACCCTACCGCACAGATACGCAGTATTTT
13	NA	TRBV28	few	TRBJ1-5	CASISGIGQPQHF	TGTGCCAGCATCTCGGGGATCGGTCAGCCCCAGCATTTT
13	NA	TRBV2	NA	TRBJ1-4	CASTGQYNEKLFF	TGTGCCAGTACAGGGCAATATAATGAAAAACTGTTTTTT
12	TRBD1	TRBV18	NA	TRBJ2-3	CASSTGGDTQYF	TGTGCCAGCTCTACAGGGGGAGATACGCAGTATTTT
17	NA	TRBV15	NA	TRBJ2-3	CATSRVLGTSTTDTQYF	TGTGCCACCAGCAGGGTCCTCGGGACATCTACCACAGATACGCAGTATTTT
16	NA	TRBV12-5	NA	TRBJ1-3	CASGLVEPSSGNTIYF	TGTGCTAGTGGTTTGGTAGAGCCGAGCTCTGGAAACACCATATATTTT
15	NA	TRBV6-5	NA	TRBJ1-1	CASSYLPGQNTEAFF	TGTGCCAGCAGTTATTTACCGGGACAGAACACTGAAGCTTTCTTT
17	TRBD1	TRBV19	NA	TRBJ2-3	CASSPSRTGWSTDTQYF	TGTGCCAGTAGTCCGTCGAGGACAGGGTGGAGCACAGATACGCAGTATTTT
15	TRBD1	TRBV9	NA	TRBJ2-3	CASSVGQGVADTQYF	TGTGCCAGCAGCGTCGGACAGGGGGTGGCAGATACGCAGTATTTT
16	TRBD1	TRBV30	few	TRBJ1-1	CAWSEGRQGLNTEAFF	TGTGCCTGGAGTGAGGGTAGACAGGGGCTGAACACTGAAGCTTTCTTT